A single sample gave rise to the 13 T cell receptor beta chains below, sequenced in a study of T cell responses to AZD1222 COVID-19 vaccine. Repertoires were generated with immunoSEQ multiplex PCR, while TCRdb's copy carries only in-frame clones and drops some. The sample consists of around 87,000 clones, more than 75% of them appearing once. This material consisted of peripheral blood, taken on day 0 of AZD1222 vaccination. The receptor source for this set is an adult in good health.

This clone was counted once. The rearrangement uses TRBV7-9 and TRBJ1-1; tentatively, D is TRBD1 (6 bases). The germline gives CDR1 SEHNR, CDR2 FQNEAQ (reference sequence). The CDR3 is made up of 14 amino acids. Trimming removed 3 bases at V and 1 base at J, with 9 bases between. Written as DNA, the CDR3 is TGTGCCAGCAGCTTTCCACAGGGGAACACTGAAGCTTTCTTT. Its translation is CASSFPQGNTEAFF. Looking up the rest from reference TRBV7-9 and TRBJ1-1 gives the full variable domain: DTGVSQNPRHKITKRGQNVTFRCDPISEHNRLYWYRQTLGQGPEFLTYFQNEAQLEKSRLLSDRFSAERPKGSFSTLEIQRTEQGDSAMYLCASSFPQGNTEAFFGQGTRLTVV.

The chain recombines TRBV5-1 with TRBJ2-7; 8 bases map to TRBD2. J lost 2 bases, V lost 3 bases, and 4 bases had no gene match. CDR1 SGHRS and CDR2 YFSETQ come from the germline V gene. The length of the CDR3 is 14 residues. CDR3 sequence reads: CASSYVAGTYEQYF. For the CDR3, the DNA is TGCGCCAGCAGCTACGTAGCGGGGACCTACGAGCAGTACTTC.

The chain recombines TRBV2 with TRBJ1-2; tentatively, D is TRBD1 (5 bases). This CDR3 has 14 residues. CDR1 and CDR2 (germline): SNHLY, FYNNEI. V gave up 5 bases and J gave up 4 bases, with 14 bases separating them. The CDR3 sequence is CASSFDSGRYGYTF. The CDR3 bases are TGTGCCAGCAGTTTCGACAGCGGACGCTATGGCTACACCTTC.

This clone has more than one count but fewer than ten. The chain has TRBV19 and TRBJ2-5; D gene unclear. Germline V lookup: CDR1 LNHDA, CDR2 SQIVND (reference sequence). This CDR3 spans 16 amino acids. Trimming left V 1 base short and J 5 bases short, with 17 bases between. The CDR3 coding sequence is TGTGCCAGTAGTATAGGGGAACTGGGATCCGTGGAGACCCAGTACTTC. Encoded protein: CASSIGELGSVETQYF.

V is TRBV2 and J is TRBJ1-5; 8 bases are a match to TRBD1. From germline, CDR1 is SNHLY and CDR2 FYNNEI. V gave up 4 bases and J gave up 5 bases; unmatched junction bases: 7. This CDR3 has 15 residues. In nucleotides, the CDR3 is TGTGCCAGCAGTGCCCGGACAGGGAGGGATCAGCCCCAGCATTTT. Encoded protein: CASSARTGRDQPQHF.

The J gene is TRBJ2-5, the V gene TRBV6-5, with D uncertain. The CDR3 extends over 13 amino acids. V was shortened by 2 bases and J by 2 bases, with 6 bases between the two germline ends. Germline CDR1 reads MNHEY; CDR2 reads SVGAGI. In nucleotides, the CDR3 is TGTGCCAGCAGTTACGACTTTCAAGAGACCCAGTACTTC. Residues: CASSYDFQETQYF.

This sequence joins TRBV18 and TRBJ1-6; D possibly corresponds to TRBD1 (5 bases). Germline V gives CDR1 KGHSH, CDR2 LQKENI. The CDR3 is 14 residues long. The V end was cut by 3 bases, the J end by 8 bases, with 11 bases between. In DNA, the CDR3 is TGTGCCAGCTCACCCGCGGGGGTAGATTCACCCCTCCACTTT. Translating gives CASSPAGVDSPLHF.

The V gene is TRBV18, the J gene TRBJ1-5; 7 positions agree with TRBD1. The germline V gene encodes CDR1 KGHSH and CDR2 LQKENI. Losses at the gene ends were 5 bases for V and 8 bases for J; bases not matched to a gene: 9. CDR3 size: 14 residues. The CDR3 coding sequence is TGTGCCAGCTCATGGGACAGCGAGGTAGAGCCCCAGCATTTT. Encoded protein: CASSWDSEVEPQHF.

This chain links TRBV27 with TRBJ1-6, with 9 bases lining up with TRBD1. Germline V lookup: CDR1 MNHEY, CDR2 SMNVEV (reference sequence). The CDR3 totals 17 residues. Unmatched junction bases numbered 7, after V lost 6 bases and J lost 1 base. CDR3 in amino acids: CASSPQGANSYNSPLHF. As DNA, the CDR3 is TGTGCCAGCAGCCCACAGGGGGCGAATTCCTATAATTCACCCCTCCACTTT.

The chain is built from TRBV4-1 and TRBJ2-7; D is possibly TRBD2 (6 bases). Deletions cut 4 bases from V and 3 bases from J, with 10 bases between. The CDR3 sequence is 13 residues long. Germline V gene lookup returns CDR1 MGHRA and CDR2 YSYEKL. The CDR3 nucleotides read TGCGCCAGCAGCCTGGAGGGGATCTACGAGCAGTACTTC. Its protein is CASSLEGIYEQYF.

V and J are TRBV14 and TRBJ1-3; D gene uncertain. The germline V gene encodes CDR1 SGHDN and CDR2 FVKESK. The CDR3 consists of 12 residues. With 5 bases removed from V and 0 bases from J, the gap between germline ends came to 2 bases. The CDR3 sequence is CASSVSGNTIYF. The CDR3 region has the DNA TGTGCCAGCAGCGTCTCTGGAAACACCATATATTTT.

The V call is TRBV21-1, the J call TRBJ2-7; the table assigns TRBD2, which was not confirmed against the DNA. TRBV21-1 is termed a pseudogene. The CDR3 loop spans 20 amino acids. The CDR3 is CASSKPPGLQRPTTYYEQYF. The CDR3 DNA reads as TGTGCCAGCAGCAAACCTCCGGGACTCCAGCGTCCCACCACCTACTACGAGCAGTACTTC.

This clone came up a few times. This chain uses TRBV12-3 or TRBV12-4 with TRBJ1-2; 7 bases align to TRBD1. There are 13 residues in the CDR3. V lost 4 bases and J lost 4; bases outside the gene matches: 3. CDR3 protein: CASSWGTVYGYTF. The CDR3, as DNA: TGTGCCAGCAGTTGGGGGACAGTCTATGGCTACACCTTC.